The TCR beta chain described here comes from a study of blood T cell repertoires in COVID-19. Study context: Whether acute or convalescent, the COVID-19 samples came from the United States, Italy and Spain.

V lost 5 bases, J lost 4 bases, and 11 bases lay in between. CDR1 and CDR2 (germline): MNHEY, SMNVEV (reference sequence). This CDR3 spans 14 amino acids. Method: immunoSEQ multiplex PCR; TCRdb's copy keeps in-frame clones and lacks some. The sample lists almost 250,000 clones, around nine tenths occurring once. The sequenced sample consisted of peripheral blood. The V call is TRBV27, the J call TRBJ2-2; D unresolved. This clonotype was obtained from a woman aged 55-75 years who had recovered from COVID-19. This chain's CDR3 is CASSPPPGTGELFF. The CDR3 nucleotides read TGTGCCAGCAGTCCACCCCCCGGCACCGGGGAGCTGTTTTTT.